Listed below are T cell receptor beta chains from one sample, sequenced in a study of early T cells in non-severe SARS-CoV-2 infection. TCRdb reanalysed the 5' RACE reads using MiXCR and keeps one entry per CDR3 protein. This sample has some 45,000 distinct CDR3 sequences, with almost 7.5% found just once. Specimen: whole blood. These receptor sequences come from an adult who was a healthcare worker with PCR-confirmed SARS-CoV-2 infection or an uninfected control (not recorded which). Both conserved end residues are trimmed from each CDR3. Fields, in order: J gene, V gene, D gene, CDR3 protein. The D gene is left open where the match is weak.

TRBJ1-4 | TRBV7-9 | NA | ASSGWTANEKLF
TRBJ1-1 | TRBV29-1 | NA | SVDPYAGPGGTEAF
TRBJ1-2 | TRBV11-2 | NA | ASSLSGDIYGYT
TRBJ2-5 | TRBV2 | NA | ASSEAWGQETQY
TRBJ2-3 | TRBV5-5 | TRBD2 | ASSPLLAGGPDTQY
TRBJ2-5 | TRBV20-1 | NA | SARDQGGQETQY
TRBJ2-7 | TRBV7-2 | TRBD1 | ASSSRQGVDEQY
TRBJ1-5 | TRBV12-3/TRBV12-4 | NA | ASSPRVEQPQH
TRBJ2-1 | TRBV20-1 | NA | SAPSQRSSYNEQF
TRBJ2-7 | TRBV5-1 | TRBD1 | ASSWGTGDGQY
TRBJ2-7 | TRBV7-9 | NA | ASSPSRQTYEQY
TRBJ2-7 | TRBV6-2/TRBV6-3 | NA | ASSYVKYEQY
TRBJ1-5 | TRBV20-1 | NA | STRDYSNQPQH
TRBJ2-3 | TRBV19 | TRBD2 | ASSLRGRFTDTQY
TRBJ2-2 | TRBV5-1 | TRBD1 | ASSVTGPDTGELF
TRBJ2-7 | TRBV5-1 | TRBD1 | ASSWDDRTGQFSRY
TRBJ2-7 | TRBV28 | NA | ASSPYRLTYEQY
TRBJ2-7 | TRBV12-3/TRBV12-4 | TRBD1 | ASSWTGLYEQY
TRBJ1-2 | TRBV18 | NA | ASSPDFNRAYT
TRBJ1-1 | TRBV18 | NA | ASSPYGENTEAF
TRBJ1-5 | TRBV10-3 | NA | AISGAIRDQPQH
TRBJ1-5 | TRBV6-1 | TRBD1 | ASSGGQGSNQPQH
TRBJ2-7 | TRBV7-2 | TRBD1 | ASSLTGTGEFEQY
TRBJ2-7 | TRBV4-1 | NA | ASSQGIQEVEQY
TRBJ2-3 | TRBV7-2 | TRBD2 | ASRQAGGQDTQY
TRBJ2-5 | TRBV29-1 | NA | SVWTLLRAQY
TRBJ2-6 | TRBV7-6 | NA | VSSLFPTDSGANVLT
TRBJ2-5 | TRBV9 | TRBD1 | ASSLQGGQETQY
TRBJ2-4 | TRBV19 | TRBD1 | ASSTLDRLAKNIQY
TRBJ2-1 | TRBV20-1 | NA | SATQKPNEQF
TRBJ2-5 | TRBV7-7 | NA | ASSPAAKQETQY
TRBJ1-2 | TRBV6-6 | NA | ASSYSNLGGYGYT
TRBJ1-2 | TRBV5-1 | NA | ASSRGDDGYT
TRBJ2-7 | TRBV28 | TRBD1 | ASSSTGERTAYEQY
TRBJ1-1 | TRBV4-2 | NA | ASSLQGTEAF
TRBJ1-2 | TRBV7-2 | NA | ASSSNRAGYT
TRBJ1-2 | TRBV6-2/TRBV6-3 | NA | ASSQPSHGGNYGYT
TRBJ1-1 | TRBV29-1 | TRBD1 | SVLTQGALIEAF
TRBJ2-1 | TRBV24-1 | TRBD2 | ATSDYLTSDEQF
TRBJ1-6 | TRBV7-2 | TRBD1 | ASSQPGQGRLNSPLH
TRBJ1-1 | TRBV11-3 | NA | ASSPDPYTEAF